Listed below are T cell receptor beta chains from one sample, sequenced in a study of T-cell memory formation after mild COVID-19. A single record per CDR3 protein comes from TCRdb applying MiXCR to the 5' RACE reads. The sample consists of approximately 300,000 distinct CDR3 sequences, about 16% of them appearing once. The sequencing input was PBMCs or a T cell subset sorted from them (not recorded which). These receptors all come from a man younger than 30 who had mild COVID-19 (a few samples of this study predate the infection). Cell type and time point are not known. The CDR3 runs from the conserved cysteine through the conserved F or W. A D gene is named only where the DNA matches it firmly. Size is omitted from some rows. Given values are once, few, many or a class for expanded clones.

CDR3: CSARTQAGNTIYF; DNA: TGCAGTGCTAGGACACAGGCAGGAAACACCATATATTTT; size: few; V: TRBV20-1; length: 13; J: TRBJ1-3; D: .
CDR3: CASSLGRGTYEQYF; DNA: TGTGCCAGCAGCTTAGGTCGAGGGACGTACGAGCAGTACTTC; size: few; V: TRBV7-9; length: 14; J: TRBJ2-7; D: .
CDR3: CASSLGFTGDTQYF; DNA: TGTGCCAGCAGCCTCGGATTCACGGGAGATACGCAGTATTTT; size: .; V: TRBV7-2; length: 14; J: TRBJ2-3; D: .
CDR3: CASSYRTGRQPQHF; DNA: TGTGCCAGCAGTTACAGGACAGGGCGACAGCCCCAGCATTTT; size: .; V: TRBV6-5; length: 14; J: TRBJ1-5; D: TRBD1
CDR3: CASSPPRGGALDTQYF; DNA: TGTGCCAGCAGCCCCCCTCGCGGGGGGGCCTTAGATACGCAGTATTTT; size: many; V: TRBV3-1; length: 16; J: TRBJ2-3; D: TRBD2
CDR3: CASSPRQRGYTF; DNA: TGTGCCAGCAGCCCCCGACAGAGAGGCTACACCTTC; size: few; V: TRBV7-9; length: 12; J: TRBJ1-2; D: .
CDR3: CASTSWGGTPNGYTF; DNA: TGTGCCAGCACCTCATGGGGTGGGACCCCTAATGGCTACACCTTC; size: few; V: TRBV5-5; length: 15; J: TRBJ1-2; D: .
CDR3: CATSREGVLSKNIQYF; DNA: TGTGCCACCAGCAGAGAAGGGGTCCTGTCCAAAAACATTCAGTACTTC; size: .; V: TRBV15; length: 16; J: TRBJ2-4; D: .
CDR3: CSASLRIGGAQEQYF; DNA: TGCAGTGCTAGCCTCCGAATCGGGGGGGCCCAAGAGCAGTACTTC; size: .; V: TRBV20-1; length: 15; J: TRBJ2-7; D: TRBD2
CDR3: CASSVGPPGDGYTF; DNA: TGTGCCAGCAGCGTAGGCCCGCCCGGGGACGGCTACACCTTC; size: few; V: TRBV9; length: 14; J: TRBJ1-2; D: .
CDR3: CASSYRTGSSYEQYF; DNA: TGTGCCAGCAGTTACAGGACAGGGAGCTCCTACGAGCAGTACTTC; size: .; V: TRBV6-5; length: 15; J: TRBJ2-7; D: TRBD1
CDR3: CATSDVRGPYNEQFF; DNA: TGTGCCACCAGTGATGTCAGGGGGCCCTACAATGAGCAGTTCTTC; size: .; V: TRBV24-1; length: 15; J: TRBJ2-1; D: TRBD1
CDR3: CASSPTGEQETQYF; DNA: TGTGCCAGCAGTCCGACAGGGGAGCAAGAGACCCAGTACTTC; size: many; V: TRBV12-3/TRBV12-4; length: 14; J: TRBJ2-5; D: TRBD1
CDR3: CASSLGSTNTEAFF; DNA: TGTGCCAGCAGCCTCGGTTCTACGAACACTGAAGCTTTCTTT; size: .; V: TRBV7-6; length: 14; J: TRBJ1-1; D: .
CDR3: CSATPPGRQETQYF; DNA: TGCAGTGCTACCCCTCCGGGGAGGCAAGAGACCCAGTACTTC; size: few; V: TRBV29-1; length: 14; J: TRBJ2-5; D: .
CDR3: CASRKDWGPRGEQFF; DNA: TGTGCCAGCAGGAAAGACTGGGGCCCTAGGGGTGAGCAGTTCTTC; size: many; V: TRBV7-3; length: 15; J: TRBJ2-1; D: .
CDR3: CASSPLPGYGYTF; DNA: TGTGCCAGCTCACCACTTCCAGGGTATGGCTACACCTTC; size: few; V: TRBV18; length: 13; J: TRBJ1-2; D: .
CDR3: CASNWAAQETQYF; DNA: TGTGCCAGCAATTGGGCGGCTCAAGAGACCCAGTACTTC; size: .; V: TRBV7-9; length: 13; J: TRBJ2-5; D: .
CDR3: CASLEGSANADTQYF; DNA: TGCGCCAGTCTCGAAGGCAGTGCGAACGCAGATACGCAGTATTTT; size: few; V: TRBV5-1; length: 15; J: TRBJ2-3; D: .
CDR3: CASSQDPAGNYGYTF; DNA: TGCGCCAGCAGCCAAGATCCCGCAGGGAACTATGGCTACACCTTC; size: .; V: TRBV4-1; length: 15; J: TRBJ1-2; D: .
CDR3: CASSQGVGTDTQYF; DNA: TGTGCCAGCAGCCAAGGGGTAGGCACAGATACGCAGTATTTT; size: .; V: TRBV4-2; length: 14; J: TRBJ2-3; D: .
CDR3: CASSLAGQGSIQYF; DNA: TGTGCCAGCAGCTTAGCGGGCCAGGGTAGCATTCAGTACTTC; size: few; V: TRBV7-2; length: 14; J: TRBJ2-4; D: .
CDR3: CASSLGLGSTYNEQFF; DNA: TGTGCCAGCAGCTTGGGGTTGGGGTCGACTTACAATGAGCAGTTCTTC; size: few; V: TRBV5-6; length: 16; J: TRBJ2-1; D: .
CDR3: CASSRRGGPTGTGELFF; DNA: TGTGCCAGCAGCCGGCGCGGCGGGCCCACCGGCACCGGGGAGCTGTTTTTT; size: many; V: TRBV5-5; length: 17; J: TRBJ2-2; D: .
CDR3: CAAAPQGWSYNEQFF; DNA: TGTGCCGCCGCCCCCCAGGGGTGGTCCTACAATGAGCAGTTCTTC; size: few; V: TRBV7-9; length: 15; J: TRBJ2-1; D: .
CDR3: CASLGTGATGELFF; DNA: TGCGCCAGCCTTGGGACAGGGGCCACCGGGGAGCTGTTTTTT; size: few; V: TRBV5-1; length: 14; J: TRBJ2-2; D: TRBD1
CDR3: CASSGTGIEKLFF; DNA: TGTGCCAGTAGCGGGACAGGGATTGAAAAACTGTTTTTT; size: .; V: TRBV19; length: 13; J: TRBJ1-4; D: TRBD1
CDR3: CASSQGRAPQHF; DNA: TGTGCCAGCAGCCAAGGCAGGGCGCCCCAGCATTTT; size: few; V: TRBV4-2; length: 12; J: TRBJ1-5; D: .
CDR3: CSVGVRDTQYF; DNA: TGCAGCGTTGGGGTTCGGGATACGCAGTATTTT; size: .; V: TRBV29-1; length: 11; J: TRBJ2-3; D: .
CDR3: CAMGRGAQYF; DNA: TGTGCCATGGGGCGGGGGGCGCAGTATTTT; size: many; V: TRBV10-3; length: 10; J: TRBJ2-3; D: TRBD2
CDR3: CASSSGTYEQFF; DNA: TGTGCCAGCAGCTCCGGAACCTATGAGCAGTTCTTC; size: few; V: TRBV7-9; length: 12; J: TRBJ2-1; D: .
CDR3: CASSGTTEYGYTF; DNA: TGTGCCAGCAGTGGTACTACGGAGTATGGCTACACCTTC; size: .; V: TRBV6-5; length: 13; J: TRBJ1-2; D: .
CDR3: CASSEKVGQYF; DNA: TGTGCCAGCTCAGAGAAGGTTGGGCAGTACTTC; size: .; V: TRBV18; length: 11; J: TRBJ2-7; D: .
CDR3: CASSGRSGGGNQPQHF; DNA: TGTGCCAGCAGCGGCAGGTCAGGGGGTGGCAATCAGCCCCAGCATTTT; size: few; V: TRBV6-6; length: 16; J: TRBJ1-5; D: TRBD1
CDR3: CASSQAQAFGNTIYF; DNA: TGTGCCAGCAGTCAGGCACAGGCGTTCGGAAACACCATATATTTT; size: .; V: TRBV12-3/TRBV12-4; length: 15; J: TRBJ1-3; D: .
CDR3: CASSIRTSGGSYEQYF; DNA: TGTGCCAGCAGCATCCGGACTAGCGGGGGCTCCTACGAGCAGTACTTC; size: many; V: TRBV7-6; length: 16; J: TRBJ2-7; D: TRBD2
CDR3: CSVGAMGNYGYTF; DNA: TGCAGCGTTGGTGCCATGGGTAACTATGGCTACACCTTC; size: few; V: TRBV29-1; length: 13; J: TRBJ1-2; D: .
CDR3: CASSQGATSGGEETQYF; DNA: TGTGCCAGCAGCCAAGGTGCGACTAGCGGGGGAGAAGAGACCCAGTACTTC; size: many; V: TRBV3-1; length: 17; J: TRBJ2-5; D: TRBD2
CDR3: CASSFSAGGQKDTQYF; DNA: TGTGCCAGCAGCTTCTCAGCGGGGGGGCAGAAAGATACGCAGTATTTT; size: .; V: TRBV7-3; length: 16; J: TRBJ2-3; D: TRBD2
CDR3: CASLNAGELFF; DNA: TGTGCCAGTCTTAACGCCGGGGAGCTGTTTTTT; size: .; V: TRBV6-5; length: 11; J: TRBJ2-2; D: .
CDR3: CAISKTGEDSPLHF; DNA: TGTGCCATCAGCAAGACAGGGGAGGATTCACCCCTCCACTTT; size: .; V: TRBV10-3; length: 14; J: TRBJ1-6; D: TRBD1
CDR3: CASSHALGYQETQYF; DNA: TGCGCCAGCAGCCATGCTCTAGGCTACCAAGAGACCCAGTACTTC; size: many; V: TRBV4-3; length: 15; J: TRBJ2-5; D: .
CDR3: CASSYSAGGTDTQYF; DNA: TGTGCCAGCAGTTACTCGGCGGGGGGCACAGATACGCAGTATTTT; size: .; V: TRBV6-5; length: 15; J: TRBJ2-3; D: TRBD2
CDR3: CASNPGERNYGYTF; DNA: TGTGCCAGTAACCCAGGTGAGAGGAACTATGGCTACACCTTC; size: few; V: TRBV19; length: 14; J: TRBJ1-2; D: .
CDR3: CASRGAGTHNEQFF; DNA: TGTGCCAGCAGGGGAGCCGGGACCCACAATGAGCAGTTCTTC; size: .; V: TRBV6-1; length: 14; J: TRBJ2-1; D: .
CDR3: CASSLDRVLEQYF; DNA: TGTGCCAGCAGCTTGGACAGGGTTTTGGAGCAGTACTTC; size: few; V: TRBV5-6; length: 13; J: TRBJ2-7; D: .
CDR3: CASSSDGALTEAFF; DNA: TGTGCCAGCAGCTCGGACGGTGCCTTAACTGAAGCTTTCTTT; size: .; V: TRBV11-2; length: 14; J: TRBJ1-1; D: .
CDR3: CASSLSVGGGFFAELFF; DNA: TGTGCCAGCAGTTTAAGTGTCGGGGGGGGCTTTTTCGCGGAGCTGTTTTTT; size: few; V: TRBV12-3/TRBV12-4; length: 17; J: TRBJ2-2; D: TRBD2
CDR3: CASSPALQMNEQFF; DNA: TGTGCCAGCTCACCGGCCCTACAAATGAATGAGCAGTTCTTC; size: few; V: TRBV18; length: 14; J: TRBJ2-1; D: .
CDR3: CASSFNLGGSNEQFF; DNA: TGTGCCAGCAGCTTTAATTTAGGGGGTTCAAATGAGCAGTTCTTC; size: few; V: TRBV7-7; length: 15; J: TRBJ2-1; D: .
CDR3: CAISEESSLLLF; DNA: TGTGCCATCAGTGAGGAGTCTAGCCTCCTACTCTTC; size: .; V: TRBV10-3; length: 12; J: TRBJ2-1; D: .
CDR3: CASAGADAGFLSHSPLHF; DNA: TGTGCCAGCGCCGGGGCCGATGCAGGCTTTTTGAGTCATTCACCCCTCCACTTT; size: few; V: TRBV6-2/TRBV6-3; length: 18; J: TRBJ1-6; D: .
CDR3: CASSLSGVDGYTF; DNA: TGCGCCAGCAGCCTGTCGGGGGTAGATGGCTACACCTTC; size: .; V: TRBV5-1; length: 13; J: TRBJ1-2; D: .
CDR3: CASSQEWRQVSNQPQHF; DNA: TGTGCCAGCAGCCAAGAATGGAGACAGGTCAGCAATCAGCCCCAGCATTTT; size: few; V: TRBV4-2; length: 17; J: TRBJ1-5; D: .
CDR3: CATSPRGGGRYGYTF; DNA: TGTGCCACCAGCCCCAGGGGCGGGGGACGCTATGGCTACACCTTC; size: few; V: TRBV15; length: 15; J: TRBJ1-2; D: .